These 26 T cell receptor beta chains were all obtained from the same sample, sequenced in a study of beta chain features in type 1 diabetes. cDNA synthesis used the whole RNA isolate, giving expressed TCRB sequences. Libraries were prepared by immunoSEQ multiplex PCR; TCRdb keeps only in-frame clonotypes and omits some of them. Among about 360,000 clones listed, approximately 12% were seen once. The sample consisted of naive CD4+ T cells from blood. The receptors stem from a man aged 18 to 35 in good health.

This clone was seen a handful of times. The chain carries TRBV28 and TRBJ2-1, with a possible D match to TRBD1 (7 bases). The CDR3 has 16 residues. Germline assignment: CDR1 MDHEN and CDR2 SYDVKM. Trimming shortened V by 7 bases and J by 8 bases, and 24 bases separated the two germline ends. CDR3 nucleotides: TGTGCCAGCACCAATGGCGGGACAGCCACCCACCATGAGCAGTTCTTC. Translated, it gives CASTNGGTATHHEQFF.

This clone has more than one count but fewer than ten. CDR3 protein: CASSYSPGQGYGYTF. The DNA for the CDR3 is TGTGCCAGCAGTTACTCTCCGGGACAGGGGTATGGCTACACCTTC. The chain recombines TRBV6-5 with TRBJ1-2, with 10 bases identical to TRBD1. The ends lost 0 bases at V and 5 bases at J; junction bases unmatched: 3. Germline loops: CDR1 MNHEY, CDR2 SVGAGI. CDR3 size: 15 residues.

CDR3 nucleotides: TGTGCCAGCGGGGCGAAGGGGGATTCACCCCTCCACTTT. Translated, it gives CASGAKGDSPLHF. J is TRBJ1-6 and V is TRBV7-8; the D gene is possibly TRBD1 (6 bases). The ends were cut back, 8 bases at V and 8 bases at J, with 13 bases in the middle. This CDR3 is built from 13 residues. Looked up from germline, CDR1 is SGHVS and CDR2 is FQNEAQ.

This clone was observed a handful of times. The gene calls are TRBV4-2 and TRBJ2-1; 7 positions agree with TRBD2. The CDR3 covers 18 residues. CDR1 LGHNA and CDR2 YNFKEQ come from the germline V gene. Losses at the gene ends were 1 base for V and 1 base for J; bases not matched to a gene: 10. The CDR3 DNA reads as TGTGCCAGCAGCCAAGTAGGGTTGGGCGGGAGTTCCTACAATGAGCAGTTCTTC. Residues: CASSQVGLGGSSYNEQFF.

This chain's CDR3 is CASSPPVAGAGELFF. Written as DNA, the CDR3 is TGTGCCAGCTCACCACCGGTAGCGGGGGCCGGGGAGCTGTTTTTT. V and J are TRBV18 and TRBJ2-2; 9 bases are a match to TRBD2. V trimming: 0 bases; J trimming: 6 bases; junction bases outside the gene matches: 2. The CDR3 spans 15 residues. The V gene's germline CDR1 is KGHSH and CDR2 LQKENI.

This clone appeared a few times. This sequence joins TRBV18 and TRBJ2-7, with a weak D call TRBD1 (5 bases). This CDR3 contains 13 residues. Germline-derived CDR1 and CDR2 are KGHSH and LQKENI. V gave up 2 bases and J gave up 3 bases, with 8 bases separating them. The CDR3 is CASSPGAVYEQYF. CDR3 nucleotide sequence: TGTGCCAGCTCACCAGGGGCCGTCTACGAGCAGTACTTC.

The chain joins TRBV4-3 to TRBJ2-2; 8 bases agree with TRBD2. This CDR3 contains 15 residues. The V and J ends lost 2 bases and 5 bases, in that order; junction bases with no gene match: 4. Germline V lookup: CDR1 LGHNA, CDR2 YSLEER. The DNA of the CDR3 is TGCGCCAGCAGCCAAAGCGGGAGAATAACCGGGGAGCTGTTTTTT. It codes for CASSQSGRITGELFF.

This clone has a handful of counts. The CDR3 sequence: CASSLAGGRRVYGYTF. The CDR3, as DNA: TGTGCCAGCAGCTTGGCCGGGGGGCGACGGGTCTATGGCTACACCTTC. V is TRBV5-4 and J is TRBJ1-2; D is possibly TRBD1 (6 bases). Trimming shortened V by 0 bases and J by 4 bases, and 16 bases separated the two germline ends. The CDR3 contains 16 residues. In germline, CDR1 is SGHNT, CDR2 YYREEE (reference sequence).

The gene calls are TRBV5-1 and TRBJ1-2, with D uncertain. V was trimmed by 0 bases and J by 2 bases, leaving 8 bases between them. CDR3 length: 14 residues. Germline V gives CDR1 SGHRS, CDR2 YFSETQ. The DNA for the CDR3 is TGCGCCAGCAGCTTGGAACGGGTAAACTATGGCTACACCTTC. Translation gives CASSLERVNYGYTF.

This clone has just a few counts. The V call is TRBV29-1, the J call TRBJ2-5; D might be TRBD2 (6 bases). With 3 bases removed from V and 2 bases from J, the gap between germline ends came to 10 bases. Germline V lookup: CDR1 SQVTM, CDR2 ANQGSEA. CDR3 size: 13 residues. The CDR3 region has the DNA TGCAGCGTTGAGGAGGGACCGCAAGAGACCCAGTACTTC. Translated, it gives CSVEEGPQETQYF.

This clone came up a few times. The gene calls are TRBV28 and TRBJ2-1, with 10 bases identical to TRBD2. Germline V gives CDR1 MDHEN, CDR2 SYDVKM. The CDR3 contains 17 residues. J gave up 5 bases and V 3 bases, and 10 bases lay outside the gene matches. CDR3 DNA: TGTGCCAGCAGTTTTAAGGCTAGCGGGAGACTAAACAATGAGCAGTTCTTC. Translating gives CASSFKASGRLNNEQFF.

The chain employs TRBV7-9 and TRBJ2-3; 8 bases agree with TRBD1. Trimming cost V 5 bases and J 6 bases; bases outside gene matches: 7. This CDR3 region has 14 residues. Germline V gives CDR1 SEHNR, CDR2 FQNEAQ (reference sequence). The CDR3 coding sequence is TGTGCCAGCAGCATAGGACAGGGATCGGATACGCAGTATTTT. Amino acids: CASSIGQGSDTQYF.

The gene calls are TRBV19 and TRBJ2-7, with a tentative D call TRBD2 (6 bases). The germline V gene has CDR1 LNHDA and CDR2 SQIVND (reference sequence). Trimming took off 6 bases at V and 6 bases at J, with 21 bases between the two ends. CDR3 length: 15 residues. Written as DNA, the CDR3 is TGTGCCAGTAGACCGACTAGGGCGGGAATTTCCGAGCAGTACTTC. Protein product: CASRPTRAGISEQYF.

The sample holds a few counts of this clone. The rearrangement uses TRBV7-3 and TRBJ1-2; D ambiguous. The germline CDR1 and CDR2 sequences are SGHTA and FQGTGA. The V and J ends lost 5 bases and 8 bases respectively, with 18 bases between them. The CDR3 totals 14 residues. The chain's CDR3 is CASSPGIGGGGYTF. CDR3 in DNA: TGTGCCAGCAGCCCCGGTATAGGAGGTGGGGGCTACACCTTC.

The CDR3 spells CASSSSAHEQYF. The DNA of the CDR3 is TGTGCCAGCAGCTCTAGTGCCCACGAGCAGTACTTC. V gene TRBV13 combines with J gene TRBJ2-7; the D is unclear. Germline CDR1 reads PRHDT; CDR2 reads FYEKMQ (reference sequence). V lost 4 bases, J lost 5 bases, and 9 bases lay in between. This CDR3 comprises 12 residues.

This clone was counted only a few times. The V and J genes are TRBV29-1 and TRBJ2-3; D perhaps matches TRBD2 (6 bases). The V end was cut by 4 bases, the J end by 3 bases, with 14 bases between. The CDR3 spans 14 residues. In germline, CDR1 is SQVTM, CDR2 ANQGSEA. The CDR3, as DNA: TGCAGCGTTGGGCCAGGGACTGTGACAGATACGCAGTATTTT. Amino acid sequence: CSVGPGTVTDTQYF.

J is TRBJ1-5 and V is TRBV4-3; possibly TRBD1 for D (6 bases). This CDR3 spans 16 amino acids. From germline, CDR1 is LGHNA and CDR2 YSLEER. Trimming took 0 bases from V and 4 from J, leaving 13 bases between them. The CDR3 coding sequence is TGCGCCAGCAGCCAAGAACGACAGGTTTGGAATCAGCCCCAGCATTTT. Translation gives CASSQERQVWNQPQHF.

The chain uses TRBV7-6 and TRBJ1-4; D is perhaps TRBD1 (5 bases). V was trimmed by 1 base and J by 0 bases, leaving 12 bases between them. The CDR3 covers 17 residues. Germline V gene lookup returns CDR1 SGHVS and CDR2 FNYEAQ. This chain's CDR3 is CASSLVTGSSTNEKLFF. CDR3 in DNA: TGTGCCAGCAGCTTAGTAACAGGAAGTTCAACTAATGAAAAACTGTTTTTT.

The chain joins TRBV7-9 to TRBJ2-7; maybe TRBD2 (6 bases). This CDR3 is 18 amino acids long. Trimming removed 0 bases from V and 1 base from J, with 19 bases in between. CDR1 is SEHNR, CDR2 FQNEAQ, per germline (reference sequence). This CDR3 reads CASSLAEGRSRGSYEQYF. The CDR3 region has the DNA TGTGCCAGCAGCTTAGCGGAGGGCCGGAGTAGGGGATCCTACGAGCAGTACTTC.

The gene calls are TRBV10-3 and TRBJ2-7; D gene unclear. V lost 1 base, J lost 2 bases, and 6 bases lay in between. The germline V gene encodes CDR1 ENHRY and CDR2 SYGVKD. This CDR3 region has 13 residues. Here the CDR3 DNA reads TGTGCCATCAGTGAGTACAAAGCCTACGAGCAGTACTTC. This translates into CAISEYKAYEQYF.

The chain links TRBV29-1 to TRBJ2-7; the match to TRBD1 covers 9 bases. Germline loops: CDR1 SQVTM, CDR2 ANQGSEA. The CDR3 length is 14 residues. J lost 1 base, V lost 6 bases, and 7 bases had no gene match. The CDR3 here is CSVGDRATSYEQYF. Here the CDR3 DNA reads TGCAGCGTCGGGGACAGGGCTACTTCCTACGAGCAGTACTTC.

The sample holds a few counts of this clone. The chain carries TRBV5-1 and TRBJ2-1; possibly TRBD1 for D (6 bases). Looked up from germline, CDR1 is SGHRS and CDR2 is YFSETQ. V lost 0 bases and J lost 1, with 11 bases in between. The CDR3 is made up of 16 amino acids. CDR3 DNA sequence: TGCGCCAGCAGCTTGGAAGGGGACAATTCCTACAATGAGCAGTTCTTC. Protein product: CASSLEGDNSYNEQFF.

The chain joins TRBV5-1 to TRBJ1-4, with 8 bases matching TRBD1. There are 14 residues in the CDR3. Trimming at V came to 4 bases and at J to 6 bases, leaving 5 bases not matched to a gene. Germline-derived CDR1 and CDR2 are SGHRS and YFSETQ. The CDR3 spells CASSPGQEDEKLFF. In nucleotides, the CDR3 is TGCGCCAGCAGCCCGGGACAGGAGGATGAAAAACTGTTTTTT.

In this sample, this clone turned up a few times. This same CDR3 is encoded by further DNA sequences in the sample. The chain uses TRBV7-2 and TRBJ1-2; no firm D call. V was cut by 1 base and J by 1 base, with 7 bases left in between. There are 14 residues in the CDR3. The germline V gene encodes CDR1 SGHTA and CDR2 FQGNSA. CDR3 sequence: CASSLGPINYGYTF. The CDR3 nucleotides read TGTGCCAGCAGCTTAGGGCCCATTAACTATGGCTACACCTTC.

This clone was seen a few times. The chain is built from TRBV30 and TRBJ1-2, with a tentative D call TRBD1 (5 bases). The CDR3 runs 11 residues. CDR1 and CDR2 (germline): GTSNPN, SVGIG (reference sequence). The V end was cut by 5 bases, the J end by 8 bases, with 12 bases between. CDR3 bases: TGTGCCTGGGGGCGGGGGAACGGCTACACCTTC. This gives the protein CAWGRGNGYTF.

The J gene is TRBJ2-7, the V gene TRBV5-4, with a weak D call TRBD2 (5 bases). V shed 0 bases and J shed 0 bases, with 10 bases lying between them. This CDR3 comprises 15 residues. Germline assignment: CDR1 SGHNT and CDR2 YYREEE (reference sequence). In nucleotides, the CDR3 is TGTGCCAGCAGCTTGGGTCCAGCGGTCTCCTACGAGCAGTACTTC. Protein: CASSLGPAVSYEQYF.